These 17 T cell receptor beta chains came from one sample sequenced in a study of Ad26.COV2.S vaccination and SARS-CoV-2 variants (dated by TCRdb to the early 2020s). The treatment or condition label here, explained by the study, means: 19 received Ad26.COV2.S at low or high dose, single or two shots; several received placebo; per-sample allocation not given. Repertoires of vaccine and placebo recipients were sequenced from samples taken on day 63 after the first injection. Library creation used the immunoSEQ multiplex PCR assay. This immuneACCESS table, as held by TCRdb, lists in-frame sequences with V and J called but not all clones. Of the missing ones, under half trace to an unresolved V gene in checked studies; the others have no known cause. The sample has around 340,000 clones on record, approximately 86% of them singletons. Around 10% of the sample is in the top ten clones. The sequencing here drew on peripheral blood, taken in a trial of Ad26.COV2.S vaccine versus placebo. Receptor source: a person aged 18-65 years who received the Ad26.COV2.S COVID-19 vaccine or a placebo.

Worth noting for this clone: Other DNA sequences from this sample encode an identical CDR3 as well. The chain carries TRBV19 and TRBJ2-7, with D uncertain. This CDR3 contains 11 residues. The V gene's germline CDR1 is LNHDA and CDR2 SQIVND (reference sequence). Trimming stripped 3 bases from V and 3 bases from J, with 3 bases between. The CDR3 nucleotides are TGTGCCAGTAGTATTGGCTACGAGCAGTACTTC. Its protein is CASSIGYEQYF. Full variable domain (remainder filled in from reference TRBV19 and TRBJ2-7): DGGITQSPKYLFRKEGQNVTLSCEQNLNHDAMYWYRQDPGQGLRLIYYSQIVNDFQKGDIAEGYSVSREKKESFPLTVTSAQKNPTAFYLCASSIGYEQYFGPGTRLTVT.

The CDR3 loop is CASSQDWDRGFMDTEAFF. The CDR3 coding sequence is TGTGCCAGCAGCCAAGATTGGGACAGGGGGTTCATGGACACTGAAGCTTTCTTT. V is TRBV4-2 and J is TRBJ1-1; TRBD1 matches 11 bases. Germline loops: CDR1 LGHNA, CDR2 YNFKEQ. The CDR3 is made up of 18 amino acids. V was pared by 0 bases and J by 3 bases, with 9 bases of the junction left unmatched.

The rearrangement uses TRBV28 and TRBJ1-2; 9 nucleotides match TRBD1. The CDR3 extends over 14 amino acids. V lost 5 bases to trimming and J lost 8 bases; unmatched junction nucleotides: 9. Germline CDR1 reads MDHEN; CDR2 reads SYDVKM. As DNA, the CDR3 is TGTGCCAGCAGTGCACAACAGGGGGCGCTCGGCTACACCTTC. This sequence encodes CASSAQQGALGYTF.

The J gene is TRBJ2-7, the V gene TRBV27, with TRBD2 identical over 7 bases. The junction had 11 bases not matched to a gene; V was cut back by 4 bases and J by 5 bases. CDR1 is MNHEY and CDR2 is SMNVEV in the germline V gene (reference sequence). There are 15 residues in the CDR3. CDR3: CASSSLGTTPDEQYF. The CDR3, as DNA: TGTGCCAGCAGTTCCTTGGGGACTACGCCTGACGAGCAGTACTTC.

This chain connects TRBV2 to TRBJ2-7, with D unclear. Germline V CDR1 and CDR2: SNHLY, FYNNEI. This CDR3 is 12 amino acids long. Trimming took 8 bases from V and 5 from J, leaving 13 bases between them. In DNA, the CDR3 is TGTGCCAGCCACGGACCTTTCAACGAGCAGTACTTC. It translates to CASHGPFNEQYF.

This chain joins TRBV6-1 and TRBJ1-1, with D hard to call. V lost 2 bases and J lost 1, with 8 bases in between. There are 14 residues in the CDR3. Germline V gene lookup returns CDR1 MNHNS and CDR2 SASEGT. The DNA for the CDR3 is TGTGCCAGCAGTGAAAGGGCAGGGAACACTGAAGCTTTCTTT. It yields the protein CASSERAGNTEAFF.

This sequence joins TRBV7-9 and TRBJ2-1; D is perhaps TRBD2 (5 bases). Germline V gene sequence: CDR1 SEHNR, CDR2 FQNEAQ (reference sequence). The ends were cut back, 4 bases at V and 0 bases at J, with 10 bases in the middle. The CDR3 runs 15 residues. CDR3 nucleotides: TGTGCCAGCAGCTACAGCGGACGCTCCTACAATGAGCAGTTCTTC. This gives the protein CASSYSGRSYNEQFF.

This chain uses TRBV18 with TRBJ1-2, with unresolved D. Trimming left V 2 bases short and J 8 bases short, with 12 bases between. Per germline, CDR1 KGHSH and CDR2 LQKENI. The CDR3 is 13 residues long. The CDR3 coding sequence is TGTGCCAGCTCACCAGGGCAGGAATACGGCTACACCTTC. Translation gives CASSPGQEYGYTF.

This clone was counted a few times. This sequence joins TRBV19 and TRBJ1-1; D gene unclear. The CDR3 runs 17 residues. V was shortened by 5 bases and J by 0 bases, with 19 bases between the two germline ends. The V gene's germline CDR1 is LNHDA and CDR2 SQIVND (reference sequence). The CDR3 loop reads CASSYKKIQPMNTEAFF. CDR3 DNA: TGTGCCAGTAGTTACAAGAAAATACAGCCGATGAACACTGAAGCTTTCTTT.

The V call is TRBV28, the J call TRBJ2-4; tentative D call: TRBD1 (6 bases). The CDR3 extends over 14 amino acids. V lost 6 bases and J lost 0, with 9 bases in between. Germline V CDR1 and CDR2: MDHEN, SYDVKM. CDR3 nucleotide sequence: TGTGCCAGCAGAGGACAGCTAGCCAAAAACATTCAGTACTTC. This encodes CASRGQLAKNIQYF.

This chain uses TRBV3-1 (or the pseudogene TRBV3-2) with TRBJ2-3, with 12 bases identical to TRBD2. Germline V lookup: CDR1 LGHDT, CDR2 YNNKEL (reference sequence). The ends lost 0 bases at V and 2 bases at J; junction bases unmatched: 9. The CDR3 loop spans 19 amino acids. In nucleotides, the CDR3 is TGTGCCAGCAGCCAAGACGTCGGGGCTAGCGGGAGGGTCACAGATACGCAGTATTTT. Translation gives CASSQDVGASGRVTDTQYF.

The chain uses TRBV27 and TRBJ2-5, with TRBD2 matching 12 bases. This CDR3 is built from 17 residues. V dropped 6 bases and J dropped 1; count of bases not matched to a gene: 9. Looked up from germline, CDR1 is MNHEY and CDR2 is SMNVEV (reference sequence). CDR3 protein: CASRQTSGRGVQETQYF. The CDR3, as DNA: TGTGCCAGCAGACAGACTAGCGGGAGAGGGGTCCAAGAGACCCAGTACTTC.

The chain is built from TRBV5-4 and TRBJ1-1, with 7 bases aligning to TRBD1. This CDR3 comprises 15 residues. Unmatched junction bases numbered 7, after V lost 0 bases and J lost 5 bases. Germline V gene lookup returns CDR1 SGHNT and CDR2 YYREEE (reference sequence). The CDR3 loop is CASSLGGQPGTEAFF. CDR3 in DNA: TGTGCCAGCAGCTTGGGGGGACAGCCCGGGACTGAAGCTTTCTTT.

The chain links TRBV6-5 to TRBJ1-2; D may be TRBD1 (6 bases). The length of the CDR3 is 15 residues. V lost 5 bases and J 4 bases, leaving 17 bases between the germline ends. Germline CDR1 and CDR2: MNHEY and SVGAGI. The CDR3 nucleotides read TGTGCCAGCAGTACCCTCGGGGGGCAGGGCTATGGCTACACCTTC. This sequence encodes CASSTLGGQGYGYTF.

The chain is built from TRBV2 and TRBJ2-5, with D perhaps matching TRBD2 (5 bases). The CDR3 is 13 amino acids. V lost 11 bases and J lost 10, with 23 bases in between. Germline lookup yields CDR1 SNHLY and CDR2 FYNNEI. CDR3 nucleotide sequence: TGTGCCTCCCGAGGGCCCGACGGTTCTGACCAGTACTTC. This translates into CASRGPDGSDQYF.

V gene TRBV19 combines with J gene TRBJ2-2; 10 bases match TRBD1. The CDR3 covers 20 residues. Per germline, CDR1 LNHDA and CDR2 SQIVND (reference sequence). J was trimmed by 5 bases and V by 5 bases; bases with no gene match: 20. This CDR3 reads CASSPRQGAPTWIWTGELFF. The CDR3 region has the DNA TGTGCCAGTAGTCCCCGACAGGGGGCCCCAACCTGGATATGGACCGGGGAGCTGTTTTTT.

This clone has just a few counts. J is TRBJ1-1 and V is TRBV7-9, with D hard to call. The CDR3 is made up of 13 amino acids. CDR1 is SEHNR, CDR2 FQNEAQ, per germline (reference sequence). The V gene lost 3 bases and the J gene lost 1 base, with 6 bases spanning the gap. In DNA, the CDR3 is TGTGCCAGCAGCTTTTCAGAGAACACTGAAGCTTTCTTT. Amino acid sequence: CASSFSENTEAFF. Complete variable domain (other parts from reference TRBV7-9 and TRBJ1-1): DTGVSQNPRHKITKRGQNVTFRCDPISEHNRLYWYRQTLGQGPEFLTYFQNEAQLEKSRLLSDRFSAERPKGSFSTLEIQRTEQGDSAMYLCASSFSENTEAFFGQGTRLTVV.